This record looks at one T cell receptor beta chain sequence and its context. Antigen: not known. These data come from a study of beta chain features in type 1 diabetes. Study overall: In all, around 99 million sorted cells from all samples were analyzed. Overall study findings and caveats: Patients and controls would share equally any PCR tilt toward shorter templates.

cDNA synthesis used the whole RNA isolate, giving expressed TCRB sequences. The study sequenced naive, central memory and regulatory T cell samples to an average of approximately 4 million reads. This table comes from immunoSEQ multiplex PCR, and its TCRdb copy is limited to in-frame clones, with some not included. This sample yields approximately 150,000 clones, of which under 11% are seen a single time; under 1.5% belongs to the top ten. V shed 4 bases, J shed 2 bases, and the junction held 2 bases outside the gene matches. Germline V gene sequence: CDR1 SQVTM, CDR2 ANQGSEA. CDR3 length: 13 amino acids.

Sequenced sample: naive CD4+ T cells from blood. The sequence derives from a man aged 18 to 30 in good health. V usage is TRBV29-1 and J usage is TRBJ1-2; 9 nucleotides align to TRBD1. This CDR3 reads CSVAGQGNYGYTF. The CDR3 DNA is TGCAGCGTTGCGGGACAGGGCAACTATGGCTACACCTTC. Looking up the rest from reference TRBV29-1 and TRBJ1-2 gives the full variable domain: SAVISQKPSRDICQRGTSLTIQCQVDSQVTMMFWYRQQPGQSLTLIATANQGSEATYESGFVIDKFPISRPNLTFSTLTVSNMSPEDSSIYLCSVAGQGNYGYTFGSGTRLTVV.